The rows below give T cell receptor beta chains drawn from one sample of a study of identical twins. TCRdb re-called the 5' RACE reads through MiXCR, storing one row per CDR3 protein. The table includes roughly 230,000 distinct CDR3 sequences, about 9% detected once. In addition, the sample was reused for a study of yellow fever vaccine responses in identical twins.

The material sequenced was CD8+ T cells sorted from blood. These receptors were obtained from a woman under 30 in good health. Each CDR3 is given with its conserved first and last residue. A D gene is named only where the DNA matches it firmly. Rows give clone size only sometimes, using once, few, many, or a class for an expanded clone.

j_call,d_call,v_call,clone_size,cdr3_nt,cdr3_aa
TRBJ2-2,NA,TRBV6-4,few,TGTGCCAGCAGTGACAAGGGGGGCACCGGGGAGCTGTTTTTT,CASSDKGGTGELFF
TRBJ2-1,NA,TRBV27,NA,TGTGCCAGCAACACTGGGGCTAGCGATTCCTACAATGAGCAGTTCTTC,CASNTGASDSYNEQFF
TRBJ2-1,TRBD2,TRBV29-1,many,TGCAGCGTTGAGGGACTAGTTGTCGATGAGCAGTTCTTC,CSVEGLVVDEQFF
TRBJ2-7,TRBD1,TRBV4-1,many,TGCGCCAGCAGCCGAGACAGGGACGAGCAGTACTTC,CASSRDRDEQYF
TRBJ1-1,TRBD1,TRBV12-3/TRBV12-4,many,TGTGCCATCTCGACAGGGGGGAACACTGAAGCTTTCTTT,CAISTGGNTEAFF
TRBJ2-1,NA,TRBV6-5,many,TGTGCCAGCAGTTACTTCGAGCTAGCGTTCAGCTCCTACAATGAGCAGTTCTTC,CASSYFELAFSSYNEQFF
TRBJ1-1,NA,TRBV4-3,NA,TGCGCCAGCAGACAAGAAACGGGCCGAGGGGGGACTGAAGCTTTCTTT,CASRQETGRGGTEAFF
TRBJ1-4,NA,TRBV15,NA,TGTGCCACCAGCAGGGAACTGGTTATTACTAATGAAAAACTGTTTTTT,CATSRELVITNEKLFF
TRBJ2-7,NA,TRBV28,few,TGTGCCAGCAGTTTATACTCTGGCCCTACGTTCGAGCAGTACTTC,CASSLYSGPTFEQYF
TRBJ2-5,NA,TRBV20-1,many,TGCAGTGCTAGAATAATAGGGGGAGTTAGAGAGACCCAGTACTTC,CSARIIGGVRETQYF
TRBJ2-2,TRBD2,TRBV6-4,NA,TGTGCCAGCAGTGCATCGGCGGGACTAGCCGGAACGGGGGAGCTGTTTTTT,CASSASAGLAGTGELFF
TRBJ2-1,TRBD2,TRBV20-1,few,TGCAGTGCTAGAGGGGCTAGCGGGGGGATTAGCTCCTACAATGAGCAGTTCTTC,CSARGASGGISSYNEQFF
TRBJ2-1,NA,TRBV3-1,many,TGTGCCAGCAGCCGTCGACAGTTATACAATGAGCAGTTCTTC,CASSRRQLYNEQFF
TRBJ2-7,NA,TRBV20-1,many,TGCAGTGTAGAAGCGGGCTACGAGCAGTACTTC,CSVEAGYEQYF
TRBJ2-3,TRBD2,TRBV12-3/TRBV12-4,few,TGTGCCAGCACCGGGGGGGCGTGGGATACGCAGTATTTT,CASTGGAWDTQYF
TRBJ2-1,NA,TRBV28,few,TGTGCCAGCAGTTTAGAGGGGAGTATGTACAATGAGCAGTTCTTC,CASSLEGSMYNEQFF
TRBJ2-2,TRBD1,TRBV5-6,NA,TGTGCCAGCAGCTTGGCATCCGGGACAGGGGACACCGGGGAGCTGTTTTTT,CASSLASGTGDTGELFF
TRBJ2-5,TRBD2,TRBV11-2,many,TGTGCCAGCAGCTTAGGGGGCGGGACTAGCGGAGAGACCCAGTACTTC,CASSLGGGTSGETQYF
TRBJ1-1,NA,TRBV27,many,TGTGCCAGCAGTTTATCACCACAAATGAACACTGAAGCTTTCTTT,CASSLSPQMNTEAFF
TRBJ2-7,NA,TRBV4-3,NA,TGCGCCAGCAGCCAAGGCATCGCTACCTACGAGCAGTACTTC,CASSQGIATYEQYF
TRBJ2-2,NA,TRBV6-4,many,TGTGCCAGCAGTGACCGGGGGACCGGGGAGCTGTTTTTT,CASSDRGTGELFF
TRBJ2-3,NA,TRBV11-2,NA,TGTGCCAGCAGCCCCGACGATCCGTGGGCAGAATTCACAGATACGCAGTATTTT,CASSPDDPWAEFTDTQYF
TRBJ1-1,NA,TRBV12-5,many,TGTGCTAGTGGTTTGTCAGGATCTGGGACTGAAGCTTTCTTT,CASGLSGSGTEAFF
TRBJ2-5,TRBD1,TRBV5-5,NA,TGTGCCAGCAGCTCCCGTAGGGGGCCGGAGACCCAGTACTTC,CASSSRRGPETQYF
TRBJ1-1,TRBD1,TRBV27,few,TGTGCCAGCAGTTTGGGGACAGGGGAAGCTTTCTTT,CASSLGTGEAFF
TRBJ2-2,NA,TRBV5-4,NA,TGTGCCAGCAGCTTGAAGAGGACCGGGGAGCTGTTTTTT,CASSLKRTGELFF
TRBJ1-2,NA,TRBV9,few,TGTGCCAGCAGCGCGAGGGATGGCTACACCTTC,CASSARDGYTF
TRBJ2-5,NA,TRBV5-1,few,TGCGCCAGCAGCTTGGCTATTGGTGGGGGCAGGGTCCAAGAGACCCAGTACTTC,CASSLAIGGGRVQETQYF
TRBJ2-7,NA,TRBV5-1,few,TGCGCCAGCAGCTTGAGTCAAGGGGAGCAGTACTTC,CASSLSQGEQYF
TRBJ2-7,NA,TRBV12-3/TRBV12-4,many,TGTGCCAGCAGCCACGACTACGAGCAGTACTTC,CASSHDYEQYF
TRBJ2-4,NA,TRBV15,few,TGTGCCACCAGCACCGGGACACAACCGCACTTC,CATSTGTQPHF
TRBJ2-5,NA,TRBV28,NA,TGTGCCAGCGCTCGGACAAGGCAAGAGACCCAGTACTTC,CASARTRQETQYF